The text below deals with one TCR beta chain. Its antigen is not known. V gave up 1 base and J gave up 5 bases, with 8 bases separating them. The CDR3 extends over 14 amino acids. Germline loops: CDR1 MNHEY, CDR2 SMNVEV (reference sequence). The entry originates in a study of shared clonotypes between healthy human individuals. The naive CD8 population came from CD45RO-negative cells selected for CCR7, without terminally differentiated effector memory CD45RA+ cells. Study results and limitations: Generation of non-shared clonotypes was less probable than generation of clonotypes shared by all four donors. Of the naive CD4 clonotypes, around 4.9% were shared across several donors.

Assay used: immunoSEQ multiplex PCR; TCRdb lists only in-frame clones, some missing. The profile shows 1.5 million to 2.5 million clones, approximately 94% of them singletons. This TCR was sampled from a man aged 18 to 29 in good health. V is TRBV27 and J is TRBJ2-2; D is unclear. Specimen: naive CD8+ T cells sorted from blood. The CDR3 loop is CASSLLLGTGELFF. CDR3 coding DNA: TGTGCCAGCAGTTTATTGCTCGGGACCGGGGAGCTGTTTTTT.